A selection of T cell receptor beta chains follows, all from one sample in a study of graft-versus-host responses after intestinal transplantation. No antigen has been identified for these receptors. Assay: immunoSEQ multiplex PCR; the TCRdb copy retains only in-frame clones and omits some. The table includes around 120,000 clones, approximately 92% detected once. The sequences come from unstimulated CD4+ T cells sorted from spleen or lymph node cells, collected before intestinal transplant. These TCRs come from a human donor who received an intestinal transplant. CDR3s include the opening cysteine and the closing phenylalanine or tryptophan. The order of the fields is D gene, V gene, clone size, J gene, CDR3 DNA, CDR3 protein. A D gene is named only where the DNA matches it firmly. Size is omitted from some rows. Given values are once, few, many or a class for expanded clones.

TRBD1	TRBV2	.	TRBJ2-3	TGTGCCAGCCAATCTCTGACAGGGCTTAGCACAGATACGCAGTATTTT	CASQSLTGLSTDTQYF
TRBD1	TRBV7-2	.	TRBJ1-2	TGTGCCAGCAGCGCCCAGACAGGGACCCGCTATGGCTACACCTTC	CASSAQTGTRYGYTF
.	TRBV5-1	.	TRBJ1-2	TGCGCCAGCAGACGGGCAGGTACAGGTCCGGAGGGCTACACCTTC	CASRRAGTGPEGYTF
TRBD2	TRBV9	.	TRBJ2-7	TGTGCCAGCAGCGTAGTCCCTACCTCGGGAGGACTAGCGGGAACCTACGAGCAGTACTTC	CASSVVPTSGGLAGTYEQYF
.	TRBV27	.	TRBJ2-1	TGTGCCAGCAGTTCCTTCTCCTACAATGAGCAGTTCTTC	CASSSFSYNEQFF
.	TRBV11-2	.	TRBJ2-5	TGTGCCAGCAGCTCGGGGGTGGGGGAGACCCAGTACTTC	CASSSGVGETQYF
.	TRBV7-2	.	TRBJ2-3	TGTGCCAGCAGCCCGGACGGCATTAGCACAGATACGCAGTATTTT	CASSPDGISTDTQYF
TRBD2	TRBV2	.	TRBJ2-7	TGTGCCAGCAGCCGACTAGCGGCTACGGGCGAGCAGTACTTC	CASSRLAATGEQYF
TRBD2	TRBV14	.	TRBJ2-7	TGTGCCAGCAGCCAACTAGCGGGGCCCCTTAGCCCCTACGAGCAGTACTTC	CASSQLAGPLSPYEQYF
TRBD1	TRBV18	.	TRBJ2-1	TGTGCCAGCTCACCGACAGGGGGCTACAATGAGCAGTTCTTC	CASSPTGGYNEQFF
.	TRBV30	once	TRBJ1-2	TGTGCCTGGAGCTTAAAGCCAGAGGGCTATGGCTACACCTTC	CAWSLKPEGYGYTF
.	TRBV30	.	TRBJ1-1	TGTGCCCACTCCAGGGGGAACACTGAAGCTTTCTTT	CAHSRGNTEAFF
TRBD2	TRBV7-2	.	TRBJ2-7	TGTGCCAGCAGCTCGCTGGGGACTAACTACGAGCAGTACTTC	CASSSLGTNYEQYF
TRBD2	TRBV15	.	TRBJ2-7	TGTGCCACCAGCGGGGGACTAGCGGGCCCAACCTACGAGCAGTACTTC	CATSGGLAGPTYEQYF
TRBD2	TRBV29-1	.	TRBJ2-3	TGCAGCTCCAGACTAGCGGGCACAGATACGCAGTATTTT	CSSRLAGTDTQYF
.	TRBV9	.	TRBJ2-6	TGTGCCAGCAGCGTAGAGGGGTTCCCCCCTGGGGCCAACGTCCTGACTTTC	CASSVEGFPPGANVLTF
TRBD1	TRBV7-2	.	TRBJ1-2	TGTGCCAGCAGCTACCGACAGGGCGGGGGCTACACCTTC	CASSYRQGGGYTF
.	TRBV30	.	TRBJ2-7	TGTGCCTGGAGTGTATCAACACGGGGTATTGGCCAGTACTTC	CAWSVSTRGIGQYF
.	TRBV2	.	TRBJ1-2	TGTGCCAGCAGAAAGCTCGGACAGAACTATGGCTACACCTTC	CASRKLGQNYGYTF
.	TRBV10-3	.	TRBJ1-1	TGTGCCATCAGTGAGGGCGCGAACACTGAAGCTTTCTTT	CAISEGANTEAFF
.	TRBV6-6	.	TRBJ2-5	TGTGCCATCCGCGGGCCCCTGGGGCAAGAGACCCAGTACTTC	CAIRGPLGQETQYF
.	TRBV6-6	.	TRBJ2-5	TGTGCCAGCAGGGCCACCAGGGGCACTAAAGAGACCCAGTACTTC	CASRATRGTKETQYF
TRBD1	TRBV2	.	TRBJ2-7	TGTGCCAGTACCGGGACAGTCTCCTACGAGCAGTACTTC	CASTGTVSYEQYF
.	TRBV9	.	TRBJ2-7	TGTGCCAGCAGCGTAGATTCGGAGGGGGGCTACGAGCAGTACTTC	CASSVDSEGGYEQYF
.	TRBV30	.	TRBJ1-4	TGTGCCTGCGCCCCTAATGAAAAACTGTTTTTT	CACAPNEKLFF
TRBD1	TRBV30	.	TRBJ1-5	TGTGCCTGGAGCCGGACAGGGAGAAAGCCCCAGCATTTT	CAWSRTGRKPQHF
TRBD1	TRBV6-5	.	TRBJ2-5	TGTGCCAGCAGCCGACAGGGGTCCGTAGAGACCCAGTACTTC	CASSRQGSVETQYF
TRBD2	TRBV5-1	once	TRBJ2-7	TGCGCCACCTCCTTGGCTAGCGGGATGTACGAGCAGTACTTC	CATSLASGMYEQYF
.	TRBV6-6	.	TRBJ1-5	TGTGCCAGCAGTTACTCGTCGGGCAATCAGCCCCAGCATTTT	CASSYSSGNQPQHF
.	TRBV7-3	.	TRBJ1-2	TGTGCCAGCAGCCCCGAAGGACCCGCAGGAAACTATGGCTACACCTTC	CASSPEGPAGNYGYTF
.	TRBV5-4	.	TRBJ1-2	TGTGCCAGCAGCTTAGTGACAGGTGATGGCTACACCTTC	CASSLVTGDGYTF
.	TRBV5-1	.	TRBJ2-5	TGCGCCAGCAGCTTTGAGGTCGAATGGAGGGAGACCCAGTACTTC	CASSFEVEWRETQYF
.	TRBV6-1	.	TRBJ1-1	TGTGCCAGCAGACCGGCCCCGGGAACTGAAGCTTTCTTT	CASRPAPGTEAFF
.	TRBV7-9	.	TRBJ1-1	TGTGCCAGCAGCTTAGTTGGCAGGAACACTGAAGCTTTCTTT	CASSLVGRNTEAFF
TRBD1	TRBV4-2	.	TRBJ2-7	TGTGCCAGCAGCCAAGCCGGACAGGGCTACGAGCAGTACTTC	CASSQAGQGYEQYF
.	TRBV10-3	once	TRBJ1-5	TGTGCCATCAGGGAACAGAGCAATCAGCCCCAGCATTTT	CAIREQSNQPQHF
TRBD1	TRBV28	.	TRBJ2-7	TGTGCCAGCAGTTTCCCCTTCCGGGACAGGAGCTCCTACGAGCAGTACTTC	CASSFPFRDRSSYEQYF
.	TRBV28	.	TRBJ1-3	TGTGCCAGCAGTATGGTTAGCTCTGGAAACACCATATATTTT	CASSMVSSGNTIYF
TRBD1	TRBV6-5	.	TRBJ2-1	TGTGCCAGCAGTCGACCAGGGACAGGGAGCAATGAGCAGTTCTTC	CASSRPGTGSNEQFF
.	TRBV29-1	.	TRBJ2-2	TGCAGCGTTACATGGGCCTACACCGGGGAGCTGTTTTTT	CSVTWAYTGELFF